Following are 3 T cell receptor beta chains from one sample sequenced in a study of T cell changes during pregnancy in multiple sclerosis. Only in-frame clones appear in the TCRdb table, and some are missing; sequencing was by immunoSEQ multiplex PCR. The table has about 75,000 clones, around 94% seen once; the top ten hold roughly 0.14%. Sequences were derived from CD4+ T cells from peripheral blood mononuclear cells, sampled after pregnancy. The source is a female donor with multiple sclerosis, enrolled in a pregnancy study.

The V and J genes are TRBV27 and TRBJ2-5, with D possibly being TRBD1 (5 bases). CDR1 and CDR2 (germline): MNHEY, SMNVEV (reference sequence). V shed 6 bases and J shed 7 bases, with 12 bases lying between them. There are 12 residues in the CDR3. CDR3 DNA sequence: TGTGCCAGCAGCACGCAAAGGGGGACCCAGTACTTC. Protein sequence: CASSTQRGTQYF.

V usage is TRBV6-5 and J usage is TRBJ2-7, with 7 bases identical to TRBD1. Losses at the gene ends were 8 bases for V and 5 bases for J; bases not matched to a gene: 15. The CDR3 has 15 amino acids. Per the germline V gene, CDR1 is MNHEY and CDR2 is SVGAGI. The CDR3 DNA reads TGTGCCAGCGGTCCTATCGGCACAGGGGAGAACGAGCAGTACTTC. Encoded protein: CASGPIGTGENEQYF.

This clone turned up a few times. The chain uses TRBV28 and TRBJ2-7; TRBD2 matches at 10 bases. Germline V gives CDR1 MDHEN, CDR2 SYDVKM. The trim removed 6 bases at V and 2 bases at J, leaving 10 bases unmatched. The CDR3 extends over 16 amino acids. Here the CDR3 DNA reads TGTGCCAGCAGCTTCCCAGCGGGAGGGAGCACCTACGAGCAGTACTTC. Its protein product is CASSFPAGGSTYEQYF. Full variable domain (outside the CDR3, taken from reference TRBV28 and TRBJ2-7): DVKVTQSSRYLVKRTGEKVFLECVQDMDHENMFWYRQDPGLGLRLIYFSYDVKMKEKGDIPEGYSVSREKKERFSLILESASTNQTSMYLCASSFPAGGSTYEQYFGPGTRLTVT.